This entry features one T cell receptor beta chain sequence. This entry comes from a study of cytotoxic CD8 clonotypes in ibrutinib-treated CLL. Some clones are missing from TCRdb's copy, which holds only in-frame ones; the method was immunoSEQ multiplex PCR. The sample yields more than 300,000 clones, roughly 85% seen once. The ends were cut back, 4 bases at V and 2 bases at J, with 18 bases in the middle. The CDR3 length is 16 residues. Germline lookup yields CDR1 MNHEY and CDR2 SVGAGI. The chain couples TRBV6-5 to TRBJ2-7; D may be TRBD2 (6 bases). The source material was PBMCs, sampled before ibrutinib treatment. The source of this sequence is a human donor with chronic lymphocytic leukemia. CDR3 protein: CASSSSLASDTYEQYF. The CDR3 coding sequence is TGTGCCAGCAGTTCTTCCCTGGCTAGCGATACCTACGAGCAGTACTTC.